A selection of T cell receptor beta chains follows, all from one sample in a study of blood T cells in healthy people across ages. In TCRdb, the 5' RACE reads were re-called with MiXCR into one record per CDR3 protein. The sample contains some 1,500,000 distinct CDR3 sequences, about 42% of which appear only once. Sequenced material: blood. The source of these receptors is a woman younger than 35 in good health. CDR3s include the opening cysteine and the closing phenylalanine or tryptophan. The D gene is left open where the match is weak. Clone sizes are given selectively: once, few, many, or a class where the clone is expanded.

V gene	clone size	J gene	D gene	CDR3 DNA	CDR3 protein
TRBV25-1	few	TRBJ1-2	TRBD1	TGTGCCAGCTTAGGGACAGGGGAAAAATTTGGCTACACCTTC	CASLGTGEKFGYTF
TRBV20-1	-	TRBJ2-1	-	TGCAGTGCTAGAGATCTGGGGATGGGGCAGTTCTTC	CSARDLGMGQFF
TRBV7-8	few	TRBJ2-3	-	TGTGCCAGCAGCTTGCGAGAGAGGACAGATACGCAGTATTTT	CASSLRERTDTQYF
TRBV9	-	TRBJ1-1	-	TGTGCCAGCAGCGTAGTGAAGGACACTGAAGCTTTCTTT	CASSVVKDTEAFF
TRBV2	-	TRBJ2-7	TRBD2	TGTGCCAGCATCCCCGGACTAGCGGAAACCTACGAGCAGTACTTC	CASIPGLAETYEQYF
TRBV7-9	many	TRBJ2-1	TRBD2	TGTGCCAGCAGCTCCCCTAGCGGGGTCTCCTACAATGAGCAGTTCTTC	CASSSPSGVSYNEQFF
TRBV12-3/TRBV12-4	-	TRBJ2-1	-	TGTGCCAGCACCGGGGGCAGCGCACAAGACAATGAGCAGTTCTTC	CASTGGSAQDNEQFF
TRBV21-1	few	TRBJ1-1	-	TGTGCCAGCAGCAAAAGGGTGAGGGGTTACACTGAAGCTTTCTTT	CASSKRVRGYTEAFF
TRBV7-2	few	TRBJ2-7	TRBD2	TGTGCCAGCAGCCTTGGCGGGAGGGTTTCCTACGAGCAGTACTTC	CASSLGGRVSYEQYF
TRBV6-5	once	TRBJ2-5	TRBD2	TGTGCCAGCAGTCGGGTTAGCGGGAGGGTTGAAAATGAGCAGTACTTC	CASSRVSGRVENEQYF
TRBV12-3/TRBV12-4	-	TRBJ2-3	TRBD1	TGTGCCAGCAGTCCCGGGACAGTCGTTGGCACAGATACGCAGTATTTT	CASSPGTVVGTDTQYF
TRBV7-2	-	TRBJ1-2	-	TGTGCCAGCAGCTTACCTATGATAGGGGCTGGCTATGGCTACACCTTC	CASSLPMIGAGYGYTF
TRBV15	-	TRBJ2-7	TRBD2	TGTGCCACCAGCAGACGGGGTCGGGAGGGTGAGCAGTACTTC	CATSRRGREGEQYF
TRBV12-3/TRBV12-4	-	TRBJ1-6	-	TGTGCCAGCAGTAAGACAGGAAATAATTCACCCCTCCACTTT	CASSKTGNNSPLHF
TRBV27	-	TRBJ2-5	TRBD1	TGTGCCAGCAGTCCCTTGGACAGGAGGGAGACCCAGTACTTC	CASSPLDRRETQYF
TRBV30	-	TRBJ1-6	-	TGTGCCTGGAAGAGGGTCCAAGCTTCACCCCTCCACTTT	CAWKRVQASPLHF
TRBV7-2	-	TRBJ2-7	-	TGTGCCAGCAGTATCGGCCAGTACGAGCAGTACTTC	CASSIGQYEQYF
TRBV18	few	TRBJ1-2	-	TGTGCCAGCTCACCACCTAACAGGGACTATGGCTACACCTTC	CASSPPNRDYGYTF
TRBV11-2	-	TRBJ1-1	-	TGTGCCAGCAGCGAGTTAGGGGCGACTTTCTTT	CASSELGATFF
TRBV20-1	-	TRBJ1-5	-	TGCAGTGCGCCCGTGGGACTCTCCAATCAGCCCCAGCATTTT	CSAPVGLSNQPQHF
TRBV4-1	-	TRBJ2-3	-	TGCGCCAGCAGCACCCGAAGCCGGGACTCCCGCACAGATACGCAGTATTTT	CASSTRSRDSRTDTQYF
TRBV6-5	few	TRBJ1-2	-	TGTGCCAGCAGTTACTCCAAGGCCACTCCTGGCTACACCTTC	CASSYSKATPGYTF
TRBV24-1	-	TRBJ2-2	-	TGTGCCACCAGTGGCCCCCTCTCTCCGGGGGAGCTGTTTTTT	CATSGPLSPGELFF
TRBV28	few	TRBJ2-7	-	TGTGCCAGCAGTGCGTCTAACTCCTACGAGCAGTACTTC	CASSASNSYEQYF
TRBV28	few	TRBJ2-1	-	TGTGCCAGCAGTTTGCAGATCTCCTACAATGAGCAGTTCTTC	CASSLQISYNEQFF
TRBV4-2	once	TRBJ2-3	-	TGTGCCAGCAGCCAAGATATTGGCGGGGATACGCAGTATTTT	CASSQDIGGDTQYF
TRBV7-9	-	TRBJ1-2	-	TGTGCCAGCAGCAAAGGACAGCTACTTAACTATGGCTACACCTTC	CASSKGQLLNYGYTF